These 15 T cell receptor beta chains share one sample of origin, sequenced in a study of T cells after yellow fever vaccination. TCRdb reprocessed the 5' RACE reads via MiXCR and lists one record per CDR3 protein. The sample consists of 95,000 to 150,000 distinct CDR3 sequences, roughly 6.7% of them appearing once. Sample: CD4+ T cells sorted from PBMCs, taken around 10 days after the first yellow fever vaccination. Receptors originate from a man younger than 30 who received the YFV17D yellow fever vaccine.

This clonotype was recorded at least ten times. CDR3 DNA sequence: TGTGCCAGCAGCCAAGGTCTGGGTGGCTACACCTTC. This gives the protein CASSQGLGGYTF. V is TRBV3-1 and J is TRBJ1-2; the D is unclear. CDR1 is LGHDT and CDR2 is YNNKEL in the germline V gene (reference sequence). The CDR3 runs to 12 residues. V dropped 1 base and J dropped 7 bases, with 7 bases sitting between them.

This clonotype was seen ten or more times. This chain links TRBV24-1 with TRBJ2-2; tentative D call: TRBD1 (5 bases). The CDR3 has 14 residues. In germline, CDR1 is KGHDR, CDR2 SFDVKD. V dropped 4 bases and J dropped 2 bases, with 7 bases sitting between them. For the CDR3, the DNA is TGTGCCACCAGTGAAGGGGCCAACACCGGGGAGCTGTTTTTT. It is translated as CATSEGANTGELFF.

This clonotype showed up just a few times. This chain joins TRBV20-1 and TRBJ1-4; D is undetermined. From germline, CDR1 is DFQATT and CDR2 SNEGSKA (reference sequence). Between the trimmed V and J ends, which lost 3 bases and 7 bases, there was a span of 18 bases. This CDR3 comprises 15 residues. CDR3 nucleotides: TGCAGTGCTAGTTCTCAGGCGTGGGGTTTTGAAAAACTGTTTTTT. It specifies CSASSQAWGFEKLFF.

This clonotype was counted many times. This rearrangement joins TRBV7-6 to TRBJ2-3; 10 bases align to TRBD2. CDR1 is SGHVS and CDR2 is FNYEAQ in the germline V gene. Trimming removed 5 bases from V and 2 bases from J; junction bases left unmatched: 19. The CDR3 runs 20 residues. CDR3 region: CASSGSPLSAGGLVTDTQYF. CDR3 coding DNA: TGTGCCAGCAGCGGTTCACCCCTTTCAGCGGGGGGGCTTGTCACAGATACGCAGTATTTT.

The gene calls are TRBV20-1 and TRBJ1-1; D uncertain. The germline V and J ends were trimmed by 1 base and 1 base, with 7 bases remaining between them. The CDR3 has 13 residues. Germline V gene sequence: CDR1 DFQATT, CDR2 SNEGSKA (reference sequence). For the CDR3, the DNA is TGCAGTGCTAGAGTTGACGGGAACACTGAAGCTTTCTTT. Protein product: CSARVDGNTEAFF.

This clonotype was seen ten or more times. This chain links TRBV4-2 with TRBJ1-5; D is ambiguous. Trimming shortened V by 2 bases and J by 7 bases, and 9 bases separated the two germline ends. The germline V gene encodes CDR1 LGHNA and CDR2 YNFKEQ. The CDR3 runs to 13 residues. The CDR3 DNA follows: TGTGCCAGCAGCCAATATGTAGGCCAGCCCCAGCATTTT. This encodes CASSQYVGQPQHF.

This clonotype was recorded at least ten times. This chain uses TRBV7-3 with TRBJ1-6; D unclear. The CDR3 length is 14 residues. Trimming took 0 bases from V and 7 from J, leaving 7 bases between them. The V gene's germline CDR1 is SGHTA and CDR2 FQGTGA. CDR3 DNA: TGTGCCAGCAGCTTAACGTTTGGGAATTCACCCCTCCACTTT. Translated, it gives CASSLTFGNSPLHF.

This clonotype was found many times. The chain uses TRBV20-1 and TRBJ1-2; D unclear. CDR1 is DFQATT and CDR2 is SNEGSKA in the germline V gene (reference sequence). V lost 0 bases and J lost 10, with 3 bases in between. This CDR3 region has 9 residues. The chain's CDR3 is CSARDAYTF. The CDR3 DNA reads TGCAGTGCTAGAGATGCCTACACCTTC.

This clonotype has at least ten counts. The chain employs TRBV20-1 and TRBJ2-1, with D maybe TRBD2 (6 bases). CDR1 and CDR2 from the germline V gene are DFQATT and SNEGSKA (reference sequence). This CDR3 comprises 13 residues. Trimming took 3 bases from V and 2 from J, leaving 8 bases between them. The CDR3: CSARAGTYNEQFF. As DNA, the CDR3 is TGCAGTGCTAGGGCGGGAACCTACAATGAGCAGTTCTTC.

The sample holds many counts of this clonotype. This rearrangement joins TRBV3-1 to TRBJ2-5; D is perhaps TRBD1 (6 bases). This CDR3 contains 13 residues. Trimming took off 6 bases at V and 5 bases at J, with 13 bases between the two ends. Germline CDR1 is LGHDT and CDR2 is YNNKEL (reference sequence). The CDR3 DNA is TGTGCCAGCAGGCGAAGGGGGATGGAGACCCAGTACTTC. Its translation: CASRRRGMETQYF.

As concerns this clonotype: A much larger clone sits a single nucleotide away, making a read error possible. The chain employs TRBV12-3 or TRBV12-4 and TRBJ2-3, with 9 positions matching TRBD1. This CDR3 region has 14 residues. CDR3 DNA sequence: TGTGCCAGCATCGACAGGGGGATCACAGATACGAAGTATTTT. Protein: CASIDRGITDTKYF.

In this sample, this clonotype turned up many times. This chain connects TRBV5-1 to TRBJ2-1; 10 nucleotides align to TRBD2. Germline CDR1 and CDR2: SGHRS and YFSETQ. The CDR3 is made up of 17 amino acids. Unmatched junction bases numbered 10, after V lost 3 bases and J lost 4 bases. This CDR3 reads CASSSELAGTTYNEQFF. The CDR3 DNA is TGCGCCAGCAGCTCGGAACTAGCGGGGACCACATACAATGAGCAGTTCTTC.

This clonotype was found a few times. The rearrangement joins TRBV19 to TRBJ1-2; D gene uncertain. Germline V gives CDR1 LNHDA, CDR2 SQIVND (reference sequence). The V end was cut by 2 bases, the J end by 7 bases, with 20 bases between. This CDR3 is built from 16 residues. The CDR3: CASSIFPQSASSGYTF. The CDR3, as DNA: TGTGCCAGTAGTATATTCCCCCAGAGCGCGAGTAGTGGCTACACCTTC.

This clonotype showed up just a few times. V and J are TRBV5-4 and TRBJ2-3, with D tentatively TRBD2 (7 bases). This CDR3 spans 18 amino acids. V gave up 6 bases and J gave up 4 bases, with 27 bases separating them. Looked up from germline, CDR1 is SGHNT and CDR2 is YYREEE (reference sequence). The CDR3 region has the DNA TGTGCCAGCACCTTCCCCGGGGGGCGGCTGATGGGCGCAGATACGCAGTATTTT. This codes for CASTFPGGRLMGADTQYF.

The chain employs TRBV12-3 or TRBV12-4 and TRBJ1-1, with TRBD1 matching 7 bases. This CDR3 region has 14 residues. V lost 5 bases and J lost 7; bases outside the gene matches: 10. The CDR3 is CASSEHGTVVEAFF. DNA for the CDR3: TGTGCCAGCAGTGAGCACGGGACAGTCGTTGAAGCTTTCTTT.